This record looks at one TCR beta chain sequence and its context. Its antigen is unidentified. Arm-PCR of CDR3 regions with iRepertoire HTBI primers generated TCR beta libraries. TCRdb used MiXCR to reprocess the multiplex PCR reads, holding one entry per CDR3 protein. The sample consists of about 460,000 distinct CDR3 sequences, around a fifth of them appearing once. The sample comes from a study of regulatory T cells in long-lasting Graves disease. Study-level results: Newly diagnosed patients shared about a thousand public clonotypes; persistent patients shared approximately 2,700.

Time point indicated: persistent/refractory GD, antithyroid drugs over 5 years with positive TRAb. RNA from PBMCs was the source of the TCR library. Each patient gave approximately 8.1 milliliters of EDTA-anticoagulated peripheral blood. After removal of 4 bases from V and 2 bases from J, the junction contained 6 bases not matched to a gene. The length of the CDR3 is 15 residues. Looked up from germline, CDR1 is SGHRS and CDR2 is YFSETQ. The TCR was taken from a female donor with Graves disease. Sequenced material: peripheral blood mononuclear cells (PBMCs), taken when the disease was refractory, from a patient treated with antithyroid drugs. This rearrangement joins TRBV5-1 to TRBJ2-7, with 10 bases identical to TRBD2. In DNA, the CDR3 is TGCGCCAGCAGCAGGCCGGGACTAGCGACCTACGAGCAGTACTTC. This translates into CASSRPGLATYEQYF. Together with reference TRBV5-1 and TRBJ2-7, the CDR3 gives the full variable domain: KAGVTQTPRYLIKTRGQQVTLSCSPISGHRSVSWYQQTPGQGLQFLFEYFSETQRNKGNFPGRFSGRQFSNSRSEMNVSTLELGDSALYLCASSRPGLATYEQYFGPGTRLTVT.